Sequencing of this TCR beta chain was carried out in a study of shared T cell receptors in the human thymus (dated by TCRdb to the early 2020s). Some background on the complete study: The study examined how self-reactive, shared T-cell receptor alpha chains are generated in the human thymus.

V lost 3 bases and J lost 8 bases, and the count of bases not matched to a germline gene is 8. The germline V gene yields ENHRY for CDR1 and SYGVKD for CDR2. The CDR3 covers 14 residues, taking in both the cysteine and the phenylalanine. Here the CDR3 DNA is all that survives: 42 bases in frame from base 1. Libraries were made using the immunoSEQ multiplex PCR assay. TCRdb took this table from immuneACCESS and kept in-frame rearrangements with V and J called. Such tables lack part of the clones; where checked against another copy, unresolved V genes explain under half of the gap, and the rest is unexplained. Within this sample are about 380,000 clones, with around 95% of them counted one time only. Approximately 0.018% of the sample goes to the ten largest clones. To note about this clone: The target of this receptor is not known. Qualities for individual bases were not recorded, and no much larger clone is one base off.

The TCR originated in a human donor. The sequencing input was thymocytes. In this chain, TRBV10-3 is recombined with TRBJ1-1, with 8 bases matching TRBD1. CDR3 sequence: CAISDRGQGEEAFF. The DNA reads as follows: TGTGCCATCAGTGACCGCGGACAGGGAGAGGAAGCTTTCTTT.